A single sample is the source of the 13 T cell receptor beta chains below, sequenced in a study of blood T cell repertoires in COVID-19. Measured with immunoSEQ multiplex PCR; TCRdb has only the in-frame clones, and not every one. This sample has a few hundred thousand clones, with under 90% found just once. Sequences were obtained from peripheral blood. These receptors were collected from a woman aged 25-40 years with COVID-19, enrolled during active disease.

The chain is built from TRBV15 and TRBJ1-3; TRBD1 matches 8 bases. V shed 5 bases, J shed 0 bases, and the junction held 9 bases outside the gene matches. There are 17 residues in the CDR3. Germline CDR1 LNHNV, CDR2 YYDKDF (reference sequence). CDR3 nucleotide sequence: TGTGCCACCAGCTCCAGACAGGGGCCCTACTCTGGAAACACCATATATTTT. As protein: CATSSRQGPYSGNTIYF.

V gene TRBV30 combines with J gene TRBJ1-6, with D tentatively TRBD1 (6 bases). CDR3 size: 18 residues. CDR1 and CDR2 (germline): GTSNPN, SVGIG (reference sequence). V was clipped by 2 bases and J by 8 bases, with 25 bases between them. In DNA, the CDR3 is TGTGCCTGGAGTTCCATGGGGCTACAGGGACCCATGGATTCACCCCTCCACTTT. Translated, it gives CAWSSMGLQGPMDSPLHF. Drawing the rest from reference TRBV30 and TRBJ1-6, the complete variable domain is SQTIHQWPATLVQPVGSPLSLECTVEGTSNPNLYWYRQAAGRGLQLLFYSVGIGQISSEVPQNLSASRPQDRQFILSSKKLLLSDSGFYLCAWSSMGLQGPMDSPLHFGNGTRLTVT.

This clone was seen once. The chain employs TRBV9 and TRBJ1-2, with D unresolved. Germline CDR1 SGDLS, CDR2 YYNGEE. V was pared by 4 bases and J by 3 bases, with 16 bases between. The CDR3 is 15 amino acids. Written as DNA, the CDR3 is TGTGCCAGCAGCCCCCGCGGAGCCGTTTACTATGGCTACACCTTC. It is translated as CASSPRGAVYYGYTF.

The chain is built from TRBV12-3 or TRBV12-4 and TRBJ2-4; D may be TRBD1 (6 bases). V gave up 1 base and J gave up 8 bases, with 9 bases separating them. The CDR3 length is 13 residues. In DNA, the CDR3 is TGTGCCAGCAGTTTAGGACAGGCGGACATTCAGTACTTC. Translated, it gives CASSLGQADIQYF.

The chain couples TRBV7-9 to TRBJ1-1; 7 bases line up with TRBD1. With V trimmed by 3 bases and J by 1 base, 2 bases remained unmatched. CDR1 SEHNR and CDR2 FQNEAQ come from the germline V gene (reference sequence). The length of the CDR3 is 14 residues. Here the CDR3 reads CASSFRQGNTEAFF. The CDR3, as DNA: TGTGCCAGCAGCTTCAGACAGGGGAACACTGAAGCTTTCTTT.

This rearrangement joins TRBV6-2 or TRBV6-3 to TRBJ2-7; a weak D match, TRBD1 (6 bases). Deletions cut 2 bases from V and 6 bases from J, with 11 bases between. The V gene's germline CDR1 is MNHEY and CDR2 SVGEGT. This CDR3 spans 13 amino acids. CDR3 loop: CASSYKGESEQYV. In nucleotides, the CDR3 is TGTGCCAGCAGTTACAAGGGGGAAAGCGAGCAGTACGTC.

The genes are TRBV19 and TRBJ1-6, with TRBD1 as a possible D gene (6 bases). V lost 6 bases to trimming and J lost 7 bases, with 10 bases between them. There are 13 residues in the CDR3. Germline V lookup: CDR1 LNHDA, CDR2 SQIVND (reference sequence). CDR3 DNA sequence: TGTGCCAGTAGGGACAGACTCAATTCACCCCTCCACTTT. It codes for CASRDRLNSPLHF. The variable domain in full, with the rest retrieved from reference TRBV19 and TRBJ1-6, is DGGITQSPKYLFRKEGQNVTLSCEQNLNHDAMYWYRQDPGQGLRLIYYSQIVNDFQKGDIAEGYSVSREKKESFPLTVTSAQKNPTAFYLCASRDRLNSPLHFGNGTRLTVT.

The CDR3 sequence is CASSRLDSSGNTIYF. The CDR3 DNA follows: TGTGCCAGCAGCCGCCTCGACAGCTCTGGAAACACCATATATTTT. The chain employs TRBV6-5 and TRBJ1-3; D might be TRBD1 (5 bases). The germline V gene encodes CDR1 MNHEY and CDR2 SVGAGI. V was shortened by 6 bases and J by 0 bases, with 12 bases between the two germline ends. The CDR3 consists of 15 residues.

This chain links TRBV4-1 with TRBJ2-7; possibly TRBD1 for D (6 bases). CDR1 is MGHRA and CDR2 is YSYEKL in the germline V gene. The V end was cut by 0 bases, the J end by 1 base, with 13 bases between. The CDR3 extends over 16 amino acids. The CDR3, as DNA: TGCGCCAGCAGCCAAGATGGAGCAGGGGCTTCCTACGAGCAGTACTTC. Protein product: CASSQDGAGASYEQYF.

This chain connects TRBV19 to TRBJ1-2; D not certain. The V end was cut by 7 bases, the J end by 2 bases, with 8 bases between. Germline V gene sequence: CDR1 LNHDA, CDR2 SQIVND (reference sequence). The CDR3 sequence is 12 residues long. This CDR3 is CASTGGNYGYTF. CDR3 sequence (DNA): TGTGCCAGTACCGGAGGGAACTATGGCTACACCTTC.

J is TRBJ1-4 and V is TRBV5-4, with 9 bases aligning to TRBD1. Looked up from germline, CDR1 is SGHNT and CDR2 is YYREEE (reference sequence). Germline trimming cut 6 bases from V and 5 bases from J; bases unmatched to any gene: 5. This CDR3 contains 14 residues. The DNA for the CDR3 is TGTGCCAGCAAATGGACAGGGGAGAATGAAAAACTGTTTTTT. This translates into CASKWTGENEKLFF.

This rearrangement joins TRBV5-4 to TRBJ2-3; 8 nucleotides match TRBD2. J lost 1 base, V lost 0 bases, and 4 bases had no gene match. CDR1 is SGHNT, CDR2 YYREEE, per germline (reference sequence). CDR3 size: 16 residues. The DNA of the CDR3 is TGTGCCAGCAGCTTGGGGCGGGGGGACGGCACAGATACGCAGTATTTT. Translating gives CASSLGRGDGTDTQYF.

The V and J genes are TRBV15 and TRBJ2-7, with 9 bases fitting TRBD1. The CDR3 spans 13 residues. Germline lookup yields CDR1 LNHNV and CDR2 YYDKDF (reference sequence). V trimming: 4 bases; J trimming: 5 bases; junction bases outside the gene matches: 3. The CDR3 nucleotides are TGTGCCACCAGCATACAGGGGGCGGACGAGCAGTACTTC. It encodes CATSIQGADEQYF.